Below, 7 T cell receptor beta chains from the same sample are listed, as sequenced in a study of cytotoxic CD8 clonotypes in ibrutinib-treated CLL. Using immunoSEQ multiplex PCR, the repertoire was profiled, and TCRdb retains in-frame clones only, with some absent. Of over 65,000 clones detected, about 64% appear once; the ten largest clones hold 5.7%. The material was PBMCs, obtained after 12 months of ibrutinib treatment. These receptors came from a human donor with chronic lymphocytic leukemia.

The gene calls are TRBV29-1 and TRBJ1-5, with D possibly TRBD1 on 5 matching bases. This CDR3 comprises 13 residues. CDR1 SQVTM and CDR2 ANQGSEA come from the germline V gene. Trimming took 4 bases from V and 4 from J, leaving 11 bases between them. The CDR3 region has the DNA TGCAGCGTTGTCGTCCCAGGGAATCAGCCCCAGCATTTT. Protein product: CSVVVPGNQPQHF. Based on the CDR3 plus reference TRBV29-1 and TRBJ1-5, the full variable domain is SAVISQKPSRDICQRGTSLTIQCQVDSQVTMMFWYRQQPGQSLTLIATANQGSEATYESGFVIDKFPISRPNLTFSTLTVSNMSPEDSSIYLCSVVVPGNQPQHFGDGTRLSIL.

The J gene is TRBJ2-1, the V gene TRBV5-6, with a possible D match to TRBD2 (6 bases). CDR1 is SGHDT and CDR2 is YYEEEE in the germline V gene. Trimming removed 0 bases at V and 2 bases at J, with 15 bases between. The CDR3 covers 17 residues. Written as DNA, the CDR3 is TGTGCCAGCAGCTTGGTTCGGCGGGGCGCAACCTACAATGAGCAGTTCTTC. The encoded protein is CASSLVRRGATYNEQFF.

This clone appeared a single time. CDR3 sequence reads: CASSPREGSNTEAFF. CDR3 bases: TGCGCCAGCAGCCCTCGGGAGGGTTCGAACACTGAAGCTTTCTTT. The V gene is TRBV5-1, the J gene TRBJ1-1, with D unresolved. Trimming left V 4 bases short and J 1 base short, with 14 bases between. The CDR3 length is 15 residues. Germline-derived CDR1 and CDR2 are SGHRS and YFSETQ.

The chain carries TRBV7-2 and TRBJ1-4; 9 nucleotides match TRBD1. The junction had 6 bases not matched to a gene; V was cut back by 3 bases and J by 7 bases. This CDR3 has 15 amino acids. In germline, CDR1 is SGHTA, CDR2 FQGNSA. In DNA form, the CDR3 reads TGTGCCAGCAGCTTGGGGGACAGGGTGGCTGAAAAACTGTTTTTT. Its translation is CASSLGDRVAEKLFF.

This clone came up a few times. The chain combines TRBV13 with TRBJ1-3, with a weak D call TRBD1 (5 bases). This CDR3 is 17 amino acids long. Germline V gene sequence: CDR1 PRHDT, CDR2 FYEKMQ (reference sequence). Trimming took off 5 bases at V and 8 bases at J, with 25 bases between the two ends. Here the CDR3 DNA reads TGTGCCAGCAGCCCCACAGCTTTCAGGGAGGTAGGAGACACCATATATTTT. This gives the protein CASSPTAFREVGDTIYF.

This sequence joins TRBV4-3 and TRBJ1-1, with D possibly matching TRBD1 (6 bases). This CDR3 has 14 amino acids. Germline-derived CDR1 and CDR2 are LGHNA and YSLEER. The V gene lost 0 bases and the J gene lost 5 bases, with 10 bases spanning the gap. CDR3 residues: CASSQEPTGTEAFF. The CDR3, as DNA: TGCGCCAGCAGCCAAGAACCTACAGGGACTGAAGCTTTCTTT.

This rearrangement joins TRBV14 to TRBJ2-5; TRBD2 agrees at 10 bases. V lost 1 base and J lost 3; bases outside the gene matches: 2. The CDR3 is made up of 15 amino acids. Germline loops: CDR1 SGHDN, CDR2 FVKESK. CDR3 DNA: TGTGCCAGCAGCCAAGTACTAGCGGGGAAAGAGACCCAGTACTTC. Translation gives CASSQVLAGKETQYF.